Below, one T cell receptor (beta chain) is given with its context. Its antigen is currently unknown. This table comes from immunoSEQ multiplex PCR, and its TCRdb copy is limited to in-frame clones, with some not included. Altogether more than 50,000 clones are present, 90% being singletons, with the ten largest covering approximately 9.9%. Brentuximab vedotin exposure varied, and every patient relapsed after autologous stem cell transplantation. This CDR3 has 13 residues. The data were taken from a study of PD-1 blockade in classical Hodgkin lymphoma. Whole-study results and caveats: Similar baseline diversity was found in complete responders and newly diagnosed patients. A significant rise in TCR diversity by C4D1 was seen for CD4+ but not CD8+ cells.

The TCR sequence derives from a human donor with classical Hodgkin lymphoma. The rearrangement joins TRBV21-1 to TRBJ2-7; TRBD1 was called by the table and not checked on the DNA. TRBV21-1 is classified as a pseudogene. The specimen was peripheral blood mononuclear cells (PBMCs), collected at baseline. DNA of the CDR3: TGTGCCAGCCGAGCAGGGGGAAACTACGAGCAGTACTTC. This encodes CASRAGGNYEQYF.